This T cell receptor beta chain was found in a study of cytomegalovirus exposure and HLA in healthy donors. The germline gives CDR1 MNHEY, CDR2 SVGAGI. This CDR3 is built from 14 residues. V was trimmed by 0 bases and J by 5 bases, leaving 10 bases between them. The PCR employed 60 Vbeta primers together with 13 Jbeta primers. Produced via immunoSEQ multiplex PCR; TCRdb's table is partial and in-frame only. This sample has under 100,000 clones, with 55% to 75% found just once. Notes on this clone: The antigen remains unidentified.

Findings and caveats of the study: The study designated roughly 150 TCR beta chains cytomegalovirus-associated. Earlier analysis looked at TCR beta V segments, and most were productive about 87% or about 30% of the time. In a later analysis, TCR beta V- and J-gene trimming was associated with a missense DCLRE1C variant.

Sequencing was done on a sample of PBMCs. The source of this sequence is a woman aged 50 to 60 in good health and CMV-seropositive. The chain employs TRBV6-5 and TRBJ2-5; D is perhaps TRBD2 (6 bases). CDR3 nucleotide sequence: TGTGCCAGCAGTTACTCAGAGCTAGCGGAGACCCAGTACTTC. This sequence encodes CASSYSELAETQYF.